This T cell receptor beta chain was sequenced for a study of beta chain features in type 1 diabetes. Concerning this clone: Its antigen is unidentified.

The study reverse transcribed the entire isolated RNA, so it sequenced expressed TCRB transcripts. TCRdb keeps only in-frame clones here, not all; method: immunoSEQ multiplex PCR. The repertoire has almost 250,000 clones, 11% to 15% of them found once; the top ten carry roughly 0.028%. General study points: The study found moderately but significantly shorter TCRB CDR3s in all four CD4+ subsets of Type 1 diabetes patients.

CDR1 and CDR2 from the germline V gene are MNHNY and SVGAGI (reference sequence). The CDR3 has 15 residues. Trimming at V came to 9 bases and at J to 7 bases, leaving 12 bases not matched to a gene. This chain connects TRBV6-6 to TRBJ1-6, with 7 bases identical to TRBD1. The sample was naive CD4+ T cells from blood. This clonotype was obtained from a woman in her thirties or forties in good health. CDR3 nucleotides: TGTGCCAGTCTAGGTACCGGGACAGACAATTCACCCCTCCACTTT. This gives the protein CASLGTGTDNSPLHF.